The rows below give T cell receptor beta chains drawn from one sample of a study of blood T cell repertoires in COVID-19. The repertoire was sequenced with immunoSEQ multiplex PCR; TCRdb's copy has only in-frame clones and lacks some. The table includes some 130,000 clones, 75% to 90% detected once. The sample comprised peripheral blood. The receptors stem from a human donor in a cohort sampled during active COVID-19. Both conserved end residues are part of each CDR3. D genes are given only for firm matches. Some rows have no size entry. The others give once, few or many, or a class for an expanded clone.

TRBD1	-	TRBV5-1	16	TRBJ1-2	TGCGCCAGCAGCACAGGGGGCACCTCGTTTAACTATGGCTACACCTTC	CASSTGGTSFNYGYTF
-	-	TRBV3-1/TRBV3-2	12	TRBJ1-2	TGTGCCAGCAGCCAAGACAGCTATGGCTACACCTTC	CASSQDSYGYTF
-	-	TRBV14	15	TRBJ2-7	TGTGCCAGCAGCCCCTTGTGGCGGGTGCCCTACGAGCAGTACTTC	CASSPLWRVPYEQYF
TRBD1	-	TRBV13	16	TRBJ1-1	TGTGCCAGCAGCGGCGGACAGGGTGCTATGAACACTGAAGCTTTCTTT	CASSGGQGAMNTEAFF
-	-	TRBV5-5	15	TRBJ2-4	TGTGCCAGCAACGTCACTCCGGGTCAGAGAAACATTCAGTACTTC	CASNVTPGQRNIQYF
-	-	TRBV11-2	13	TRBJ2-1	TGTGCCAGCAGCCCTATCAGGGGGGATGAGCAGTTCTTC	CASSPIRGDEQFF
TRBD1	once	TRBV30	15	TRBJ1-6	TGTGCCTGGACGAGGGACAGGGTTGATAATTCACCCCTCCACTTT	CAWTRDRVDNSPLHF
-	-	TRBV7-8	13	TRBJ2-1	TGTGCCAGCGGGTTCGGAGTTTACAATGAGCAGTTCTTC	CASGFGVYNEQFF
-	-	TRBV11-2	14	TRBJ2-7	TGTGCCAGCAGCTTAGGAACGAGGGTGATCGAGCAGTACTTC	CASSLGTRVIEQYF
TRBD1	once	TRBV19	14	TRBJ2-7	TGTGCCAGTAGAGCCGGGACAGGCCTCTACGAGCAGTACTTC	CASRAGTGLYEQYF
TRBD1	few	TRBV16	14	TRBJ1-1	TGTGCCAGCAGAAACAGGGGACGGGACACTGAAGCTTTCTTT	CASRNRGRDTEAFF
-	-	TRBV5-1	15	TRBJ1-3	TGCGCCAGCAGCTTGGAAGGGGACTCCGGAAACACCATATATTTT	CASSLEGDSGNTIYF
TRBD2	-	TRBV7-3	15	TRBJ2-3	TGTGCCAGCAGTCCAAGCGGGACCGTGTCAGATACGCAGTATTTT	CASSPSGTVSDTQYF
-	-	TRBV10-3	17	TRBJ1-1	TGTGCCATCAGTGAACCCACCGCGGGGCGAATGAACACTGAAGCTTTCTTT	CAISEPTAGRMNTEAFF
TRBD1	-	TRBV5-1	13	TRBJ1-1	TGCGCCAGCAGCGGTTACACAGGGGGCATAGCTTTCTTT	CASSGYTGGIAFF
-	many	TRBV5-6	14	TRBJ1-6	TGTGCCAGCAGCGAGGGGGGGTCAGCCTCGTCCCTCCACTTT	CASSEGGSASSLHF
TRBD1	once	TRBV29-1	15	TRBJ1-1	TGCAGCGTTGAAGAAGCCGGGACAGGGAACACTGAAGCTTTCTTT	CSVEEAGTGNTEAFF
TRBD2	-	TRBV18	14	TRBJ2-1	TGTGCCAGCTCATTGCGGGGGGACTACAATGAGCAGTTCTTC	CASSLRGDYNEQFF
-	-	TRBV10-3	12	TRBJ2-7	TGTGCCATCAGTGACCCGGGGTACGAGCAGTACTTC	CAISDPGYEQYF
-	medium-sized	TRBV5-4	15	TRBJ1-6	TGTGCCAGCAGCTTGGAAGGCCAGGGCATTTCACCCCTCCACTTT	CASSLEGQGISPLHF
TRBD1	-	TRBV7-2	15	TRBJ1-4	TGTGCCAGCAGCTTCCCCGGGACAGGGCGTGAAAAACTGTTTTTT	CASSFPGTGREKLFF
-	-	TRBV4-2	12	TRBJ2-2	TGTGCCAGCAGGGAACTAGGCGGGGAGCTGTTTTTT	CASRELGGELFF
-	-	TRBV6-6	14	TRBJ1-1	TGTGCCAGCAGTTACCCCACAGGCAACACTGAAGCTTTCTTT	CASSYPTGNTEAFF
-	-	TRBV6-2/TRBV6-3	14	TRBJ1-2	TGTGCCAGCAGCCTAGGAAGCGGTCAATATGGCTACACCTTC	CASSLGSGQYGYTF
TRBD1	-	TRBV19	16	TRBJ2-7	TGTGCCAGTAGTAAAGCGACAGGGATGGGGTCCTACGAGCAGTACTTC	CASSKATGMGSYEQYF
-	-	TRBV7-2	17	TRBJ2-4	TGTGCCAGCAGCTTAGGGGTGGTTGCAGCGACGAAAAACATTCAGTACTTC	CASSLGVVAATKNIQYF
TRBD1	-	TRBV28	14	TRBJ1-2	TGTGCCAGCAGTGCTGGACAGGGAAGGGTCGGCTACACCTTC	CASSAGQGRVGYTF
TRBD1	-	TRBV12-3/TRBV12-4	13	TRBJ2-2	TGTGCCAGCACCACAGGGGTTACCGGGGAGCTGTTTTTT	CASTTGVTGELFF
TRBD1	few	TRBV3-1/TRBV3-2	16	TRBJ2-2	TGTGCCAGCAGCTCCCAGGGACAGGGGGCGACGGGGGAGCTGTTTTTT	CASSSQGQGATGELFF
TRBD2	-	TRBV3-1/TRBV3-2	17	TRBJ2-2	TGTGCCAGCAGCCGCCCGGGACTAGCGGGGGCGGCCGGGGAGCTGTTTTTT	CASSRPGLAGAAGELFF
-	once	TRBV5-1	13	TRBJ1-2	TGCGCCAGCAGCTTCGCAGGGGACTATGGCTACACCTTC	CASSFAGDYGYTF
TRBD1	-	TRBV20-1	16	TRBJ1-1	TGCAGTGCTAGTCTTGGATTGGGACAGTTGAACACTGAAGCTTTCTTT	CSASLGLGQLNTEAFF
-	-	TRBV4-1	15	TRBJ2-3	TGCGCCAGCAGCCCTGACTGGCAGGGGCACGATACGCAGTATTTT	CASSPDWQGHDTQYF
-	-	TRBV29-1	12	TRBJ1-2	TGCAGCGTTCGGGACTCCGGTTCGGGCTACACCTTC	CSVRDSGSGYTF
TRBD2	-	TRBV6-2/TRBV6-3	15	TRBJ2-2	TGTGCCAGCAGTATTAGCGGGAGGAGGGCCGGGGAGCTGTTTTTT	CASSISGRRAGELFF
-	-	TRBV5-8	15	TRBJ2-3	TGTGCCAGCAGCTTGGGCGCGGGGACCACAGATACGCAGTATTTT	CASSLGAGTTDTQYF
TRBD2	few	TRBV6-2/TRBV6-3	17	TRBJ2-1	TGTGCCAGCAGTTACGGGACTAGCGGGGCCTCCCTCGATGAGCAGTTCTTC	CASSYGTSGASLDEQFF
TRBD1	-	TRBV7-8	14	TRBJ1-2	TGTGCCAGCAGCTTAGTTCGGGACAGGGACGGCTACACCTTC	CASSLVRDRDGYTF
-	-	TRBV7-2	16	TRBJ2-2	TGTGCCAGCAGCTCCCCGTATGTAGCGGTAACCGGGGAGCTGTTTTTT	CASSSPYVAVTGELFF
-	-	TRBV15	16	TRBJ1-1	TGTGCCACCAGCAGAAGGCGTCAGGGTATGAACACTGAAGCTTTCTTT	CATSRRRQGMNTEAFF
-	-	TRBV15	14	TRBJ1-1	TGTGCCACCAGCAGAGATGTGGCGGACACTGAAGCTTTCTTT	CATSRDVADTEAFF